This T cell receptor beta chain was observed in a study of CD8+CD57+ T cells in acquired aplastic anemia. The overall study: Sorted CD4+ plus CD8+ cells gave DNA averaging around 3.2 ug.

CD8+CD57+ cell expansion, shown by flow cytometry, had occurred in the patients selected for sequencing. A severe acquired aplastic anemia diagnosis applied to all patients. The CDR3 runs to 12 residues. V gave up 8 bases and J gave up 2 bases, with 9 bases separating them. From germline, CDR1 is SNHLY and CDR2 FYNNEI. Genomic DNA was employed as the template in profiling TCR beta VDJ and CDR3. TCRdb fed the reads into MiXCR, producing one record per CDR3 protein. The sample lists around 430,000 distinct CDR3 sequences, around 30% occurring once. This clonotype has ten or more counts. The receptor's source is a human donor with aplastic anemia. The chain joins TRBV2 to TRBJ1-1; D is undetermined. Specimen: sorted CD4+, CD8+, or CD8+CD57+ T cells (not recorded which) from PBMCs. CDR3 bases: TGTGCCAGCGGGTGGGGAAACACTGAAGCTTTCTTT. This gives the protein CASGWGNTEAFF.